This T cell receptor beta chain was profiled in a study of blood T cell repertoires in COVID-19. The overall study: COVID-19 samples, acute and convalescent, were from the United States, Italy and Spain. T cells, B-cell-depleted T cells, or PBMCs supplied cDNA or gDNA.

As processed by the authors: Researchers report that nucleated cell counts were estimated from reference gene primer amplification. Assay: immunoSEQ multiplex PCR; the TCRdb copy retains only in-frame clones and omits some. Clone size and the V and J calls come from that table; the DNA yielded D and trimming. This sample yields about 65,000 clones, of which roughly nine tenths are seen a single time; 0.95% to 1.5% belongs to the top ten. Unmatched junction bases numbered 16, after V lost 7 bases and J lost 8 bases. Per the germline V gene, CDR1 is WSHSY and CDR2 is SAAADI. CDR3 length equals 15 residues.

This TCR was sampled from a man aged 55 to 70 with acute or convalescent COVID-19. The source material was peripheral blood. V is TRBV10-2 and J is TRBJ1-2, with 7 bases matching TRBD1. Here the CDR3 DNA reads TGCGCCAGCAAGTACGGTCGGACAGGCTCGGACGGCTACACCTTC. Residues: CASKYGRTGSDGYTF.